The 12 T cell receptor beta chains presented below share a single source sample, sequenced in a study of CD8+ T cells in alopecia areata. As the sequencing template, cDNA was produced by extracting RNA and reverse transcribing it. Data came from immunoSEQ multiplex PCR; TCRdb stores just in-frame clones and leaves some out. The data hold around 160,000 clones, with around 50% observed a single time. The specimen sequenced was CD4+ T cells sorted from blood. These receptors all come from a human donor with alopecia areata.

The chain employs TRBV29-1 and TRBJ2-1; TRBD2 aligns across 7 bases. Per the germline V gene, CDR1 is SQVTM and CDR2 is ANQGSEA. This CDR3 spans 13 amino acids. Germline trimming cut 3 bases from V and 5 bases from J; bases unmatched to any gene: 4. The CDR3 region has the DNA TGCAGCGTTGATAGACTAGCCGACAATGAGCAGTTCTTC. Translation gives CSVDRLADNEQFF.

The V gene is TRBV28, the J gene TRBJ2-7; D ambiguous. V lost 6 bases and J lost 6, with 12 bases in between. The CDR3 contains 12 residues. Germline V gene sequence: CDR1 MDHEN, CDR2 SYDVKM. The CDR3 reads CASSAENREQYF. For the CDR3, the DNA is TGTGCCAGCAGCGCGGAGAACCGCGAGCAGTACTTC.

V is TRBV19 and J is TRBJ1-4, with D possibly being TRBD1 (5 bases). The length of the CDR3 is 13 residues. The germline V gene has CDR1 LNHDA and CDR2 SQIVND (reference sequence). V dropped 5 bases and J dropped 7 bases, with 11 bases sitting between them. The CDR3 sequence: CASSVQGGEKLFF. DNA of the CDR3: TGTGCCAGTAGTGTCCAGGGAGGTGAAAAACTGTTTTTT.

To note about this clone: Other DNA sequences within the sample encode an identical CDR3. This chain joins TRBV18 and TRBJ2-3; D not certain. The V gene's germline CDR1 is KGHSH and CDR2 LQKENI. With 0 bases removed from V and 3 bases from J, the gap between germline ends came to 4 bases. CDR3 length: 13 residues. The CDR3 loop is CASSPPSTDTQYF. The CDR3 DNA is TGTGCCAGCTCACCACCGTCGACAGATACGCAGTATTTT. Supplemented by reference TRBV18 and TRBJ2-3, the full variable domain reads NAGVMQNPRHLVRRRGQEARLRCSPMKGHSHVYWYRQLPEEGLKFMVYLQKENIIDESGMPKERFSAEFPKEGPSILRIQQVVRGDSAAYFCASSPPSTDTQYFGPGTRLTVL.

The chain has TRBV4-1 and TRBJ2-3, with 10 bases lining up with TRBD2. The CDR3 runs to 18 residues. The germline CDR1 and CDR2 sequences are MGHRA and YSYEKL. The V segment lost 0 bases and the J segment 2 bases; nucleotides outside the gene matches: 8. CDR3 protein: CASSQDPAGGPFTDTQYF. The DNA of the CDR3 is TGCGCCAGCAGCCAAGATCCAGCGGGAGGGCCTTTCACAGATACGCAGTATTTT.

This clone was picked up a small number of times. Within the sample, other DNA sequences also encode this same CDR3. The V gene is TRBV18, the J gene TRBJ2-1; no reliable D call. The CDR3 loop spans 12 amino acids. V was cut by 3 bases and J by 5 bases, with 5 bases left in between. CDR1 is KGHSH, CDR2 LQKENI, per germline. CDR3 sequence: CASSPSNNEQFF. CDR3 coding DNA: TGTGCCAGCTCACCCTCAAACAATGAGCAGTTCTTC.

The rearrangement joins TRBV7-8 to TRBJ1-2, with 11 bases that match TRBD1. V shed 5 bases and J 2 bases; nucleotides not matched to a gene: 7. Looked up from germline, CDR1 is SGHVS and CDR2 is FQNEAQ. The CDR3 covers 16 residues. The CDR3 region is CASSRGTGGPNYGYTF. DNA for the CDR3: TGTGCCAGCAGCCGAGGGACAGGGGGGCCCAACTATGGCTACACCTTC.

This clone was observed a few times. The chain has TRBV5-6 and TRBJ2-7; D may be TRBD1 (6 bases). Germline CDR1 reads SGHDT; CDR2 reads YYEEEE. CDR3 length equals 14 residues. V was clipped by 5 bases and J by 3 bases, with 15 bases between them. CDR3 nucleotides: TGTGCCAGCAGGTACCTGGGGGACAACTACGAGCAGTACTTC. This gives the protein CASRYLGDNYEQYF.

The chain uses TRBV7-8 and TRBJ2-1, with 7 nucleotides matching TRBD2. The CDR3 runs 17 residues. Germline V gene data show CDR1 as SGHVS and CDR2 as FQNEAQ. Trimming cost V 0 bases and J 0 bases; bases outside gene matches: 5. Here the CDR3 DNA reads TGTGCCAGCAGCTTAGCGCTCGGGAGGCTCTCCTACAATGAGCAGTTCTTC. It encodes CASSLALGRLSYNEQFF.

The chain recombines TRBV9 with TRBJ2-1; D is undetermined. V was cut by 0 bases and J by 1 base, with 5 bases left in between. The CDR3 runs 14 residues. Germline values: CDR1 SGDLS, CDR2 YYNGEE. CDR3 nucleotide sequence: TGTGCCAGCAGCGTAGCGCAGTCCTACAATGAGCAGTTCTTC. This sequence encodes CASSVAQSYNEQFF.

V gene TRBV20-1 combines with J gene TRBJ2-7; no clear D gene. The V gene lost 6 bases and the J gene lost 3 bases, with 9 bases spanning the gap. The CDR3 spans 11 residues. Germline CDR1 reads DFQATT; CDR2 reads SNEGSKA (reference sequence). The CDR3 DNA reads as TGCAGTGCCCTTTACAACTACGAGCAGTACTTC. As protein: CSALYNYEQYF.

The rearrangement uses TRBV28 and TRBJ2-4, with D hard to call. The CDR3 has 16 amino acids. The germline CDR1 and CDR2 sequences are MDHEN and SYDVKM. Trimming pared 4 bases from V and 1 base from J, leaving 14 bases between. The chain's CDR3 is CASSSPQGGAKNIQYF. The CDR3 region has the DNA TGTGCCAGCAGTTCTCCCCAAGGCGGTGCCAAAAACATTCAGTACTTC.